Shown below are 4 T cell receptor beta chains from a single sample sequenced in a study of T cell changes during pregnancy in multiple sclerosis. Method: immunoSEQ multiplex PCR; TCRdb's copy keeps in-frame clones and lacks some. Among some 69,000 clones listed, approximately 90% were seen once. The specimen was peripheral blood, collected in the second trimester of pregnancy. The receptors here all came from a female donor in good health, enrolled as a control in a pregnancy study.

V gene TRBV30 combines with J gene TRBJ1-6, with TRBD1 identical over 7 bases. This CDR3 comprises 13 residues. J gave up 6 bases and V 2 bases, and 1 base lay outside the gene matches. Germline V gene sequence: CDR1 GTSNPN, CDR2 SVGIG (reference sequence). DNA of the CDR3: TGTGCCTGGAGTCCAGGGGGTAATTCACCCCTCCACTTT. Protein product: CAWSPGGNSPLHF.

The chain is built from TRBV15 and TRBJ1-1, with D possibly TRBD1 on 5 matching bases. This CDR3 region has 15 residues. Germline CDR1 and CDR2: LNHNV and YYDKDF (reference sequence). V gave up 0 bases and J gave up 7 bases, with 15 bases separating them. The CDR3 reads CATSREGDAGGEAFF. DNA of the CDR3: TGTGCCACCAGCAGAGAAGGGGACGCCGGGGGTGAAGCTTTCTTT.

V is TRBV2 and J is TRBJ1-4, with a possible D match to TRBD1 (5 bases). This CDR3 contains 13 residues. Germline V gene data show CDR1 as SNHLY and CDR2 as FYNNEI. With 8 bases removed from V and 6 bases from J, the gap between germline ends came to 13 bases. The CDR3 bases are TGTGCCAGCGCGGGGGACCGCCATGAAAAACTGTTTTTT. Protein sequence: CASAGDRHEKLFF.

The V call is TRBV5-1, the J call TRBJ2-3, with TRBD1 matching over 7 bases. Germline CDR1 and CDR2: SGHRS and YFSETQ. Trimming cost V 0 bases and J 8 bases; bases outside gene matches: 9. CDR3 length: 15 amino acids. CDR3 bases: TGCGCCAGCAGCTTGGGGGGACAGACTCAGGGTACGCAGTATTTT. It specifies CASSLGGQTQGTQYF.